These T cell receptor beta chains were read from a single sample in a study of tumor-infiltrating lymphocytes in primary liver carcinoma. TCRdb redid the calling of the multiplex PCR reads with MiXCR, one entry per CDR3 protein. This table has 300,000 to 400,000 distinct CDR3 sequences, around 60% appearing once. Material for sequencing was peripheral blood. These receptors all come from a man in his forties or fifties with primary liver carcinoma and hepatitis B virus infection. Each CDR3 is given without its conserved first and last residue.

CDR3 length: 13; J gene: TRBJ2-1; V gene: TRBV2; CDR3 protein: ASRTSGRGPNEQF
CDR3 length: 16; J gene: TRBJ2-6; V gene: TRBV6-5; CDR3 protein: ASSYNPSESAGANVLT
CDR3 length: 15; J gene: TRBJ1-5; V gene: TRBV11-3; CDR3 protein: SSSVGQRARARQPQH
CDR3 length: 12; J gene: TRBJ1-2; V gene: TRBV11-2; CDR3 protein: ASSLDPANYGNT
CDR3 length: 13; J gene: TRBJ2-1; V gene: TRBV11-2; CDR3 protein: ASSSLAGGRNEQF
CDR3 length: 16; J gene: TRBJ1-1; V gene: TRBV2; CDR3 protein: ASSYSGTQTRWNTEAF
CDR3 length: 11; J gene: TRBJ1-5; V gene: TRBV6-5; CDR3 protein: ASSYGGSQSQH
CDR3 length: 13; J gene: TRBJ2-2; V gene: TRBV29-1; CDR3 protein: SAAKTGLGSGELF
CDR3 length: 10; J gene: TRBJ2-7; V gene: TRBV7-9; CDR3 protein: ASSLGQRNAD
CDR3 length: 16; J gene: TRBJ2-1; V gene: TRBV11-1; CDR3 protein: ASSLVNLTTGSYNEQL
CDR3 length: 13; J gene: TRBJ2-2; V gene: TRBV6-6; CDR3 protein: ARSIILQNTGELF
CDR3 length: 11; J gene: TRBJ2-7; V gene: TRBV7-9; CDR3 protein: ASSLGDLYEQY
CDR3 length: 17; J gene: TRBJ2-2; V gene: TRBV11-2; CDR3 protein: VSSLDSSGRALDTGELF
CDR3 length: 11; J gene: TRBJ1-1; V gene: TRBV12-3/TRBV12-4; CDR3 protein: ASTPGQGTEAF
CDR3 length: 11; J gene: TRBJ1-2; V gene: TRBV4-1; CDR3 protein: ASSQGGVYGYT
CDR3 length: 14; J gene: TRBJ1-5; V gene: TRBV28; CDR3 protein: ASNFARSPPYQPQH
CDR3 length: 11; J gene: TRBJ2-1; V gene: TRBV7-9; CDR3 protein: ARSLSSYNEQF
CDR3 length: 13; J gene: TRBJ2-3; V gene: TRBV10-3; CDR3 protein: AISSPAGNTDTQY
CDR3 length: 12; J gene: TRBJ2-1; V gene: TRBV28; CDR3 protein: ASNLQSSYNEQF
CDR3 length: 9; J gene: TRBJ2-7; V gene: TRBV11-2; CDR3 protein: AGCLNDENY
CDR3 length: 10; J gene: TRBJ2-4; V gene: TRBV29-1; CDR3 protein: IVGTSRGIQY
CDR3 length: 13; J gene: TRBJ2-1; V gene: TRBV6-6; CDR3 protein: ASSPWRNRYSELF
CDR3 length: 12; J gene: TRBJ1-2; V gene: TRBV2; CDR3 protein: ASSGDRKAGRYT
CDR3 length: 15; J gene: TRBJ2-1; V gene: TRBV6-2/TRBV6-3; CDR3 protein: ASSYPPGTSGSFEQF
CDR3 length: 12; J gene: TRBJ2-7; V gene: TRBV5-6; CDR3 protein: ASSSDRDTYEQY
CDR3 length: 9; J gene: TRBJ2-1; V gene: TRBV28; CDR3 protein: TSSLLNEQF
CDR3 length: 13; J gene: TRBJ2-1; V gene: TRBV5-5; CDR3 protein: ANSLEASSYNEQF
CDR3 length: 13; J gene: TRBJ2-2; V gene: TRBV30; CDR3 protein: AWTPGQGVAGELF
CDR3 length: 12; J gene: TRBJ1-1; V gene: TRBV4-1; CDR3 protein: ATSGRTGNTEAF
CDR3 length: 13; J gene: TRBJ2-7; V gene: TRBV11-2; CDR3 protein: ASSLAPDRGYEQY
CDR3 length: 11; J gene: TRBJ1-6; V gene: TRBV30; CDR3 protein: AWTFTGDSPLH
CDR3 length: 14; J gene: TRBJ2-2; V gene: TRBV28; CDR3 protein: ASSPEDRGDTGELF